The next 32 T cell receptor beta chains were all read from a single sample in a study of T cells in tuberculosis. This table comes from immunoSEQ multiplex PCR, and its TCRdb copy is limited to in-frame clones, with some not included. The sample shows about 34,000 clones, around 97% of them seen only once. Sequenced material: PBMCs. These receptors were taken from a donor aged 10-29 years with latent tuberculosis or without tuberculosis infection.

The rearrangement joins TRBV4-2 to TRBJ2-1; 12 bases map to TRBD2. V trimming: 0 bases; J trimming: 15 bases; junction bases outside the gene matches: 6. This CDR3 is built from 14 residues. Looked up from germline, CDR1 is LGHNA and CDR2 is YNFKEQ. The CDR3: CASSQETSGGRGFF. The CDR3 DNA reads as TGTGCCAGCAGCCAAGAGACTAGCGGGGGACGGGGGTTCTTC.

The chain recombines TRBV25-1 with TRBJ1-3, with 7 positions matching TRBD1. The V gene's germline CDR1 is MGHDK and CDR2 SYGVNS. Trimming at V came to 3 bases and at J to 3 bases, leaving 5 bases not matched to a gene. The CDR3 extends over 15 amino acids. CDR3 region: CASSDPGTDGNTIYF. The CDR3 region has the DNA TGTGCCAGCAGTGATCCCGGGACAGATGGAAACACCATATATTTT.

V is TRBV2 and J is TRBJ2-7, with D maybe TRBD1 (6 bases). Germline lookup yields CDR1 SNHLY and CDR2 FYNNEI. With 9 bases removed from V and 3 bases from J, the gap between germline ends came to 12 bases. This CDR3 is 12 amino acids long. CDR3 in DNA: TGTGCCAGTGACCGGGACAACTACGAGCAGTACTTC. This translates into CASDRDNYEQYF.

For the CDR3, the DNA is TGTGCCAGCAGCTCCGGGACAGGAGGACTCGAGCAGTACTTC. Residues: CASSSGTGGLEQYF. This sequence joins TRBV2 and TRBJ2-7; 8 bases line up with TRBD1. V was pared by 6 bases and J by 6 bases, with 10 bases of the junction left unmatched. CDR3 size: 14 residues. Germline CDR1 SNHLY, CDR2 FYNNEI.

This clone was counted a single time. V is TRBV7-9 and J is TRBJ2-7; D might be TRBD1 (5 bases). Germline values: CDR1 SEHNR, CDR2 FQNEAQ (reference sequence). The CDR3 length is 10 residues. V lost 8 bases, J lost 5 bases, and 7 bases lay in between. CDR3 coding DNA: TGTGCCAGCCAGGGCGACGAGCAGTACTTC. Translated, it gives CASQGDEQYF.

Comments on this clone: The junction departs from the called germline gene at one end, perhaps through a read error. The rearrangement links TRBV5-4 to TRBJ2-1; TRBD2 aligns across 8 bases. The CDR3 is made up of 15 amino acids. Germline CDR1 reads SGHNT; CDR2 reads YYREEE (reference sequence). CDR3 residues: CASSLGRGGYNEQFF. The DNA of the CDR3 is TGTGCCAGTAGCTTGGGCCGGGGGGGCTACAATGAGCAGTTCTTC.

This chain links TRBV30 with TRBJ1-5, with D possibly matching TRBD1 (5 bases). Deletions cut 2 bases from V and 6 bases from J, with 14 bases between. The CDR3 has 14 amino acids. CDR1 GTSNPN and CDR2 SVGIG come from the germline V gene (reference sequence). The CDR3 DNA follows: TGTGCCTGGAGTACGGGACTCCGAGGTCAGCCCCAGCATTTT. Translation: CAWSTGLRGQPQHF.

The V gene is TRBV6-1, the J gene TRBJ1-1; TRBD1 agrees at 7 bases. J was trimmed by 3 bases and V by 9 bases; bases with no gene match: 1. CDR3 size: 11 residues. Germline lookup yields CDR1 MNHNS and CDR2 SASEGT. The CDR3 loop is CASDRDTEAFF. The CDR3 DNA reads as TGTGCCAGTGACAGGGACACTGAAGCTTTCTTT.

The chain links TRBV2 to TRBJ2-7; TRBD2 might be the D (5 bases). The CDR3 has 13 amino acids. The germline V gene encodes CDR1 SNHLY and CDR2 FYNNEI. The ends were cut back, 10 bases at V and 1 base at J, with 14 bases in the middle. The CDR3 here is CATKPSGSYEQYF. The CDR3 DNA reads TGTGCCACCAAGCCGAGCGGTTCCTACGAGCAGTACTTC.

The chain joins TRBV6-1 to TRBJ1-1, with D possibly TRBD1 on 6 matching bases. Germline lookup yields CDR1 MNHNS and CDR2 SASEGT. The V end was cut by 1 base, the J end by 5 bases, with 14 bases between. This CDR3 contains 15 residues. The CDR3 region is CASSEVRGTWTEAFF. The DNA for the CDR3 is TGTGCCAGCAGTGAAGTCAGGGGTACGTGGACTGAAGCTTTCTTT.

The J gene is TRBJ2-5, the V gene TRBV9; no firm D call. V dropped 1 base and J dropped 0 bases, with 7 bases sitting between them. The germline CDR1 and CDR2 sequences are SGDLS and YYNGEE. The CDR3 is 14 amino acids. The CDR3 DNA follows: TGTGCCAGCAGCGTACAGGAATACCAAGAGACCCAGTACTTC. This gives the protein CASSVQEYQETQYF. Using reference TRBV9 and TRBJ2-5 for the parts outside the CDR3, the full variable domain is DSGVTQTPKHLITATGQRVTLRCSPRSGDLSVYWYQQSLDQGLQFLIQYYNGEERAKGNILERFSAQQFPDLHSELNLSSLELGDSALYFCASSVQEYQETQYFGPGTRLLVL.

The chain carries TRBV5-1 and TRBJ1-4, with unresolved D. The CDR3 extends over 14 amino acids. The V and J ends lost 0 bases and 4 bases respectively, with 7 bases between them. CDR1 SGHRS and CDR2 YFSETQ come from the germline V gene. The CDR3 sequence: CASSLGQINEKLFF. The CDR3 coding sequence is TGCGCCAGCAGCTTGGGGCAAATTAATGAAAAACTGTTTTTT.

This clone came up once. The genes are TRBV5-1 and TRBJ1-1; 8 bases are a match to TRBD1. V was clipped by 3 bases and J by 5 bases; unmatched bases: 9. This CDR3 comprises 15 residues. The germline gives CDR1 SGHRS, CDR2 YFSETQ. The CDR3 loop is CASSSEQGVRTEAFF. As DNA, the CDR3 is TGCGCCAGCAGCTCGGAACAGGGGGTGAGGACTGAAGCTTTCTTT.

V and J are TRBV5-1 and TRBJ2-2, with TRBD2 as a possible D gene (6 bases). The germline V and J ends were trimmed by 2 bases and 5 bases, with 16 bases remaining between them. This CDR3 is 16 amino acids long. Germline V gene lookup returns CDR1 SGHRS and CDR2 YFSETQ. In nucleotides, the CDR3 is TGCGCCAGCAGCTTCTCTCCCTTGGGAGGAACCGGGGAGCTGTTTTTT. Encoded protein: CASSFSPLGGTGELFF.

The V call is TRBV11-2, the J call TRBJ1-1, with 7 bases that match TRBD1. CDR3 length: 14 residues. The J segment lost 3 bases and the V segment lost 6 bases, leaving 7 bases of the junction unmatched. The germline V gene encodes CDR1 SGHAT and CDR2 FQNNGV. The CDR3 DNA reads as TGTGCCAGCAGGCGGGACAGCGAGTACACTGAAGCTTTCTTT. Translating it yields CASRRDSEYTEAFF.

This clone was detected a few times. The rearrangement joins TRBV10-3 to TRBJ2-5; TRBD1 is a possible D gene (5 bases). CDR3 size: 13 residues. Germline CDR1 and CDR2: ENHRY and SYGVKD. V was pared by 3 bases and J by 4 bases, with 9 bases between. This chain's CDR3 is CAISEGERETQYF. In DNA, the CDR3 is TGTGCCATCAGTGAAGGGGAAAGAGAGACCCAGTACTTC.

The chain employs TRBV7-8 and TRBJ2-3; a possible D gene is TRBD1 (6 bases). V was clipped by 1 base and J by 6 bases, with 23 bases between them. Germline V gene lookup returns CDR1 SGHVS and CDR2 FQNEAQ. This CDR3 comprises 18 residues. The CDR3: CASSLVGGARPPSDTQYF. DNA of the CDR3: TGTGCCAGCAGCTTAGTTGGGGGCGCCAGGCCCCCTTCCGATACGCAGTATTTT.

CDR3 in amino acids: CASSEVGAITYEQYF. CDR3 bases: TGTGCCAGCAGTGAAGTAGGGGCCATTACCTACGAGCAGTACTTC. The chain has TRBV2 and TRBJ2-7, with D possibly matching TRBD1 (5 bases). V was pared by 1 base and J by 2 bases, with 12 bases between. The CDR3 covers 15 residues. Germline V gene sequence: CDR1 SNHLY, CDR2 FYNNEI.

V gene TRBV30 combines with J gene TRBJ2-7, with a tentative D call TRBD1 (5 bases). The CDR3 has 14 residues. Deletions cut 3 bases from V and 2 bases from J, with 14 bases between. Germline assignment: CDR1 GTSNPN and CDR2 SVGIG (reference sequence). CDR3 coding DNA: TGTGCCTGGAGGGCCCAGGGTTGGGCCTACGAGCAGTACTTC. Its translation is CAWRAQGWAYEQYF. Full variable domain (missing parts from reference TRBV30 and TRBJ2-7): SQTIHQWPATLVQPVGSPLSLECTVEGTSNPNLYWYRQAAGRGLQLLFYSVGIGQISSEVPQNLSASRPQDRQFILSSKKLLLSDSGFYLCAWRAQGWAYEQYFGPGTRLTVT.

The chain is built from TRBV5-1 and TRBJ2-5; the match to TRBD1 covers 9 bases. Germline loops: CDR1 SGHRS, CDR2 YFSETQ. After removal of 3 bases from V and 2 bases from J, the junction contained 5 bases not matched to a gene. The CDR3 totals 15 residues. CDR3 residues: CASSWTGDVQETQYF. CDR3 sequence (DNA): TGCGCCAGCAGCTGGACAGGGGATGTGCAAGAGACCCAGTACTTC. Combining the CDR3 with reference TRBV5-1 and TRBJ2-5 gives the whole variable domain KAGVTQTPRYLIKTRGQQVTLSCSPISGHRSVSWYQQTPGQGLQFLFEYFSETQRNKGNFPGRFSGRQFSNSRSEMNVSTLELGDSALYLCASSWTGDVQETQYFGPGTRLLVL.

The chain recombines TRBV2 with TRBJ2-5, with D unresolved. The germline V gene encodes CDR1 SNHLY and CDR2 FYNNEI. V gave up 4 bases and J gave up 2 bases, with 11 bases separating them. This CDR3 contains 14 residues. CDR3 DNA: TGTGCCAGCAGTGCCGGAGCAACTCAAGAGACCCAGTACTTC. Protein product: CASSAGATQETQYF.

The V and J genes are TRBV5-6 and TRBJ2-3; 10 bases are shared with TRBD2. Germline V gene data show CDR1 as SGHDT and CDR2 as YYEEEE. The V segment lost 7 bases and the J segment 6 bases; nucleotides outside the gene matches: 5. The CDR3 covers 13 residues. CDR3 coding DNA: TGTGCCAGCGAAGCGGGAGGGGAGGATACGCAGTATTTT. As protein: CASEAGGEDTQYF.

The CDR3 is CSVGAPADRGSNTEAFF. In DNA form, the CDR3 reads TGCAGCGTTGGGGCTCCTGCGGACAGGGGATCGAACACTGAAGCTTTCTTT. The rearrangement joins TRBV29-1 to TRBJ1-1, with 9 bases lining up with TRBD1. Losses at the gene ends were 4 bases for V and 1 base for J; bases not matched to a gene: 13. CDR3 length: 17 amino acids. The germline V gene has CDR1 SQVTM and CDR2 ANQGSEA.

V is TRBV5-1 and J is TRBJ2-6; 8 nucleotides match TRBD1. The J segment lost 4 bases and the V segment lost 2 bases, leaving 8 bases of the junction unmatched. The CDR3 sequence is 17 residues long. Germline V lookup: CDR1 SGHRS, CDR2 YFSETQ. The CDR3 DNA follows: TGCGCCAGCAGCTTAAGCAGGGGGCAAACAGGGGCCAACGTCCTGACTTTC. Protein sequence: CASSLSRGQTGANVLTF.

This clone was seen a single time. CDR3 residues: CASSPRGRGGNEQFF. CDR3 DNA sequence: TGTGCCAGCAGCCCCAGGGGGCGGGGTGGCAATGAGCAGTTCTTC. The chain joins TRBV9 to TRBJ2-1; 8 bases are shared with TRBD1. Germline lookup yields CDR1 SGDLS and CDR2 YYNGEE. This CDR3 has 15 residues. V shed 4 bases, J shed 6 bases, and the junction held 9 bases outside the gene matches.

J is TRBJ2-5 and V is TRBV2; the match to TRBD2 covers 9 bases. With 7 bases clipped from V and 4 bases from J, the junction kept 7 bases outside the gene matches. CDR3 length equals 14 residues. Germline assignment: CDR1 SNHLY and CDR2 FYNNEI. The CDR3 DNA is TGTGCCAGCAAAGGGGCTAGCGGGGCAGAGACCCAGTACTTC. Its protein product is CASKGASGAETQYF.

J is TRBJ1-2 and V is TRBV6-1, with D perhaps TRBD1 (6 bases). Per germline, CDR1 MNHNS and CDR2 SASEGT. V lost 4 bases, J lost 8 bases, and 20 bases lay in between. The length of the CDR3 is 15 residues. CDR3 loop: CASSARRGQGLGYTF. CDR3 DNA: TGTGCCAGCAGTGCTCGTAGGGGTCAGGGGTTGGGCTACACCTTC.

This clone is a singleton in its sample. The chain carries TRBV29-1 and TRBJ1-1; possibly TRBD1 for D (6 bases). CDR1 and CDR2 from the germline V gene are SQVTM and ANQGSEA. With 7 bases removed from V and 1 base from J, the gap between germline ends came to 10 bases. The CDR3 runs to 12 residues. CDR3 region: CSGVGQNTEAFF. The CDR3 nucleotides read TGCAGCGGGGTGGGACAGAACACTGAAGCTTTCTTT.

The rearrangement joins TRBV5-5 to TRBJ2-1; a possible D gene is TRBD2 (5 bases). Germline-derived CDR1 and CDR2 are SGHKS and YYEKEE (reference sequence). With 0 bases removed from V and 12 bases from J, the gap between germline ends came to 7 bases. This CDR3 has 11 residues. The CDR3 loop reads CASSLAGWQFF. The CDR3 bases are TGTGCCAGCAGCTTGGCGGGATGGCAGTTCTTC.

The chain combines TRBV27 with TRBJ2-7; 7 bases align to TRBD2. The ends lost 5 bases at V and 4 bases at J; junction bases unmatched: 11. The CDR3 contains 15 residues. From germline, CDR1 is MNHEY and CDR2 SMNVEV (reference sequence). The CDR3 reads CASSRTSGEIYEQYF. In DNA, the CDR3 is TGTGCCAGCAGTCGGACTAGTGGGGAGATATACGAGCAGTACTTC.

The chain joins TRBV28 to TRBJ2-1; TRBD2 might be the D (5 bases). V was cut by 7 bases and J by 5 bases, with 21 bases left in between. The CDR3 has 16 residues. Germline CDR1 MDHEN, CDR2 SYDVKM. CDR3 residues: CASKSTQRIENNEQFF. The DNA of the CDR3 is TGTGCCAGCAAAAGTACTCAGCGGATCGAAAACAATGAGCAGTTCTTC.

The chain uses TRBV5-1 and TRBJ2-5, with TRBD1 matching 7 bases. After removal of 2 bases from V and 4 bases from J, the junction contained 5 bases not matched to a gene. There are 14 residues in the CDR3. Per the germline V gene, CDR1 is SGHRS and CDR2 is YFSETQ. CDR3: CASSLTGVGETQYF. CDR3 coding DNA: TGCGCCAGCAGCTTAACAGGGGTGGGAGAGACCCAGTACTTC.